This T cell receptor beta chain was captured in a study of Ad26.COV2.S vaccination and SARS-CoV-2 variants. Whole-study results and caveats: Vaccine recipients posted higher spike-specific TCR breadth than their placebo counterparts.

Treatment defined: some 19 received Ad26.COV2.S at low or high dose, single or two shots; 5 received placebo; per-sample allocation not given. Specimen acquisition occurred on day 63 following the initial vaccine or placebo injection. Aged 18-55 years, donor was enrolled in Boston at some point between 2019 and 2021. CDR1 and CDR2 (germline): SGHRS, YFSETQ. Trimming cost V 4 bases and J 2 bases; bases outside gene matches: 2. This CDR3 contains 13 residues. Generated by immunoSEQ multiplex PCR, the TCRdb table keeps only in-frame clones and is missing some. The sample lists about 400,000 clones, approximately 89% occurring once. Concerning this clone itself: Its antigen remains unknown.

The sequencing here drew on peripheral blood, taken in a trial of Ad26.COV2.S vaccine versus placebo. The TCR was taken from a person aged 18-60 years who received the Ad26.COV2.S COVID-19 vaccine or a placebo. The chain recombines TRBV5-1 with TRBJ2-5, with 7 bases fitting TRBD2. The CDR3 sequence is CASSEGLQETQYF. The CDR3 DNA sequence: TGCGCCAGCAGCGAGGGACTACAAGAGACCCAGTACTTC. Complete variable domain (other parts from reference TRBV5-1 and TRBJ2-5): KAGVTQTPRYLIKTRGQQVTLSCSPISGHRSVSWYQQTPGQGLQFLFEYFSETQRNKGNFPGRFSGRQFSNSRSEMNVSTLELGDSALYLCASSEGLQETQYFGPGTRLLVL.